The present entry profiles one TCR beta chain with its context. Its antigen is unidentified. Looked up from germline, CDR1 is SGHTA and CDR2 is FQGNSA. V was pared by 1 base and J by 1 base, with 11 bases between. The length of the CDR3 is 16 residues. This entry belongs to a study of shared clonotypes between healthy human individuals. General study results and limits: In four donors, approximately 5% of naive CD4 clonotypes appeared in common. Clonotypes shared by all four sorted-subset donors had higher generation probabilities than non-shared clonotypes.

The data were produced by immunoSEQ multiplex PCR, yet TCRdb's version contains in-frame clones alone and is incomplete. The sample yields a few million clones, around 90% seen once. The chain carries TRBV7-2 and TRBJ1-5, with D unresolved. Input material: naive CD4+ T cells sorted from blood. Subset meaning: CD45RA+ positively selected. This TCR was recovered from a young man in good health. DNA for the CDR3: TGTGCCAGCAGCTTAGATCCGGCCGTGAGCAATCAGCCCCAGCATTTT. Translating it yields CASSLDPAVSNQPQHF.